The clone carrying this T cell receptor (beta chain) was picked up many times. Antigen: not known. The data stem from a study of T cells after posttransplantation cyclophosphamide. J was trimmed by 0 bases and V by 2 bases; bases with no gene match: 4. CDR3 size: 16 residues. The germline gives CDR1 SGHNT, CDR2 YYREEE (reference sequence). Treatment was busulfan-fludarabine conditioning, a marrow graft, and cyclophosphamide on days +3 and +4. Measured with immunoSEQ multiplex PCR; TCRdb has only the in-frame clones, and not every one. The specimen has 5,000 to 5,500 clones, none found just once. Notes on the study in general: Tissue-infiltrating T cells from skin or gut overlapped little with blood T cells. TRB clonality was highly associated with recipient CMV seropositivity and reactivation. Later post-transplant blood repertoires were often dominated by donor CD8+ memory clones.

The specimen was PBMCs, collected after allogeneic stem cell transplant with posttransplant cyclophosphamide. The TCR originated in a female patient aged 30 to 40 who received an allogeneic stem cell transplant from an unrelated donor, was CMV-positive, and had acute and chronic GVHD. Some T cells may have come from the graft donor. The chain links TRBV5-4 to TRBJ2-3, with 9 bases that match TRBD2. CDR3 nucleotides: TGTGCCAGCAGCTTAGGACTAGCGTTTAGCACAGATACGCAGTATTTT. This translates into CASSLGLAFSTDTQYF. The full variable domain, with the rest looked up from reference TRBV5-4 and TRBJ2-3, is ETGVTQSPTHLIKTRGQQVTLRCSSQSGHNTVSWYQQALGQGPQFIFQYYREEENGRGNFPPRFSGLQFPNYSSELNVNALELDDSALYLCASSLGLAFSTDTQYFGPGTRLTVL.